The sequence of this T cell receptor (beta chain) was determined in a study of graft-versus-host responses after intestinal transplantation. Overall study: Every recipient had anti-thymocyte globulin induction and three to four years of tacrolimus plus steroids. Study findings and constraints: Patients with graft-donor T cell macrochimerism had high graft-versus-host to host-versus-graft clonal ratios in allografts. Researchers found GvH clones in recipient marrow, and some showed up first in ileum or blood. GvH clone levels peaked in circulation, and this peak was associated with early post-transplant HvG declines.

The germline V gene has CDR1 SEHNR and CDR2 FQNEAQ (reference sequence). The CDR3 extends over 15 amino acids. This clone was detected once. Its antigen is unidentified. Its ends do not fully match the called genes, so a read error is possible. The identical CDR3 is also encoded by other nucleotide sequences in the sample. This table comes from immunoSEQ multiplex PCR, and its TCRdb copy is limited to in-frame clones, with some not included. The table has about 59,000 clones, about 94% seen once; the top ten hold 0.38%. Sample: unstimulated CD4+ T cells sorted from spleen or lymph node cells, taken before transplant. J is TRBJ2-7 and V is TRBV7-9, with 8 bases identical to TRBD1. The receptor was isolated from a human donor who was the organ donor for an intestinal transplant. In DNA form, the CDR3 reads TGTGCTAGCAGCTTAGTCGTGACAGGGGTAGACGAGCAGTACTTC. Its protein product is CASSLVVTGVDEQYF.